This T cell receptor beta chain emerged from a study of T cell changes during pregnancy in multiple sclerosis. Assay used: immunoSEQ multiplex PCR; TCRdb lists only in-frame clones, some missing. The sample lists 35,000 to 45,000 clones, 93% occurring once. Unmatched junction bases numbered 12, after V lost 4 bases and J lost 0 bases. Per the germline V gene, CDR1 is LNHNV and CDR2 is YYDKDF (reference sequence). CDR3 size: 20 residues. The chain recombines TRBV15 with TRBJ2-1; TRBD2 agrees at 13 bases. This TCR was recovered from a female donor with multiple sclerosis, enrolled in a pregnancy study. Sequences were derived from CD4+ T cells from peripheral blood mononuclear cells, sampled in the first trimester of pregnancy. The CDR3 nucleotides are TGTGCCACCAGCACCACCAATTGGACTAGCGGGAGCCGCTCCTACAATGAGCAGTTCTTC. Its translation: CATSTTNWTSGSRSYNEQFF.